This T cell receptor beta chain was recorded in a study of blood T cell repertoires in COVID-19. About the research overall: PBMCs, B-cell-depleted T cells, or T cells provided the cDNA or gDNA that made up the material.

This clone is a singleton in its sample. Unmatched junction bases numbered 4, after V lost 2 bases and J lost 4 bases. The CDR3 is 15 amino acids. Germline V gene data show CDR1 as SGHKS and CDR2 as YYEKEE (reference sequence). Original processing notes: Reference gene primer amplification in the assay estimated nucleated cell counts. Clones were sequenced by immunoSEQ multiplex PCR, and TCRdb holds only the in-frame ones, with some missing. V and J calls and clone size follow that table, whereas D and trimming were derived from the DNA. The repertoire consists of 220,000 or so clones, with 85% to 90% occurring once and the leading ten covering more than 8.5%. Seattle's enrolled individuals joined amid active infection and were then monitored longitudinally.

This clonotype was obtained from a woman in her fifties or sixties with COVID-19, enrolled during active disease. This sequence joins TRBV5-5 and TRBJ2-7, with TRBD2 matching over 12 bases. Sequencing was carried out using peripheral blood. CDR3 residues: CASSFGLAGSYEQYV. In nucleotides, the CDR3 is TGTGCCAGCAGCTTCGGACTAGCGGGGTCTTACGAGCAGTACGTC.